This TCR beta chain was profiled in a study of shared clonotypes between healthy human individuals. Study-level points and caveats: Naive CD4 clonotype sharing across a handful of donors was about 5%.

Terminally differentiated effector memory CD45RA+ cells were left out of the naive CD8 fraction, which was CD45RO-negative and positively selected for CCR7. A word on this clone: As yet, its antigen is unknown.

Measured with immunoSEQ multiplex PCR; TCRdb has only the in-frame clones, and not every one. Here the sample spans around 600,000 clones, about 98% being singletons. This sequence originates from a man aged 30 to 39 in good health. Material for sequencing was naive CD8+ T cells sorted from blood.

CDR3 residues: CASSERGSSGRGYEQYF. As DNA, the CDR3 is TGTGCCAGCAGCGAGAGAGGGAGTAGCGGGAGGGGATACGAGCAGTACTTC. The chain links TRBV9 to TRBJ2-7, with 11 bases matching TRBD2. This CDR3 comprises 17 residues. V shed 3 bases and J 4 bases; nucleotides not matched to a gene: 12. Germline CDR1 reads SGDLS; CDR2 reads YYNGEE.